This TCR beta chain was identified during a study of identical twins. The CDR3 has 14 amino acids. The ends were cut back, 3 bases at V and 5 bases at J, with 13 bases in the middle. Germline V gene lookup returns CDR1 DFQATT and CDR2 SNEGSKA (reference sequence). TCRdb analysed the 5' RACE reads with MiXCR anew, one entry per CDR3 protein. The sample has fewer than 550,000 distinct CDR3 sequences; roughly 15% are singletons. Whole-study findings and limits: For zero-insertion analyses, partial confounding could come from invariant MAIT and iNKT cells. For monozygotic twins, models underestimated out-of-frame TCR alpha sharing. There were fewer insertions in abundant cord blood beta clonotypes, but memory repertoires showed no such pattern.

This clonotype was seen only a few times. Its matching antigen is unknown. The sample was also linked to a second study, of yellow fever vaccine responses in identical twins. That source reports: Reportedly, the response of twins' T cells to the vaccine seemed partly convergent, partly personalized.

This receptor was taken from a woman aged 18-30 years in good health. The sample was CD4+ T cells sorted from blood. The chain couples TRBV20-1 to TRBJ2-2; D is perhaps TRBD1 (6 bases). CDR3 in DNA: TGCAGTGCTAGCCCGGGACAAGCTACCGGGGAGCTGTTTTTT. Translating gives CSASPGQATGELFF.